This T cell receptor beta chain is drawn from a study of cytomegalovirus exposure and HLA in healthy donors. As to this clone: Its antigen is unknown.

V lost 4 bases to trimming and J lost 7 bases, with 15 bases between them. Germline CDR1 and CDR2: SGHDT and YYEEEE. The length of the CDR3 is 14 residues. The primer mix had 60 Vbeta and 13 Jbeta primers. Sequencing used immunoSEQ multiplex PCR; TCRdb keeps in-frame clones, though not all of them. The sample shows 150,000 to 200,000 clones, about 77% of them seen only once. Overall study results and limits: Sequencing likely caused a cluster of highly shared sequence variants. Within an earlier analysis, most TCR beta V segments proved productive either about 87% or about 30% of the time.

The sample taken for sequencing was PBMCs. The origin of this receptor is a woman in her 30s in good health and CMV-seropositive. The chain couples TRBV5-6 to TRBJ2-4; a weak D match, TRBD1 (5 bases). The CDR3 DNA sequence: TGTGCCAGCAGCGCCAGGGTTGCGGACAACATTCAGTACTTC. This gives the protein CASSARVADNIQYF.